A single sample gave rise to the 18 T cell receptor beta chains below, sequenced in a study of TIL therapy for anti-PD-1-resistant metastatic lung cancer. This was the immunoSEQ v3 assay. Sequencing used immunoSEQ multiplex PCR; TCRdb keeps in-frame clones, though not all of them. Altogether more than 55,000 clones are present, roughly 66% being singletons, with the ten largest covering 5.5% to 8.5%. Documented time point: pre-treatment sample, taken before nivolumab and TIL therapy. The source material was blood, sampled at baseline. These TCRs come from a person aged 25 to 80 with non-small cell lung cancer.

The V and J genes are TRBV5-6 and TRBJ1-2; 7 positions agree with TRBD1. CDR3 length: 14 amino acids. The germline CDR1 and CDR2 sequences are SGHDT and YYEEEE. V gave up 0 bases and J gave up 3 bases; unmatched junction bases: 2. The CDR3 is CASSLGQGDYGYTF. DNA of the CDR3: TGTGCCAGCAGCTTGGGGCAGGGGGACTATGGCTACACCTTC. Together with reference TRBV5-6 and TRBJ1-2, the CDR3 gives the full variable domain: DAGVTQSPTHLIKTRGQQVTLRCSPKSGHDTVSWYQQALGQGPQFIFQYYEEEERQRGNFPDRFSGHQFPNYSSELNVNALLLGDSALYLCASSLGQGDYGYTFGSGTRLTVV.

The chain combines TRBV2 with TRBJ2-3; 7 bases align to TRBD1. V dropped 10 bases and J dropped 5; count of bases not matched to a gene: 9. The CDR3 has 13 residues. The germline gives CDR1 SNHLY, CDR2 FYNNEI. CDR3 region: CATETGPGDTQYF. CDR3 DNA: TGTGCCACCGAGACAGGGCCGGGAGATACGCAGTATTTT.

The rearrangement uses TRBV5-8 and TRBJ2-4, with 8 positions matching TRBD1. With 4 bases clipped from V and 14 bases from J, the junction kept 14 bases outside the gene matches. Germline V gene sequence: CDR1 SGHTS, CDR2 YDEGEE. The CDR3 consists of 14 residues. The CDR3 sequence is CASSPYTRTGTKYF. The CDR3 region has the DNA TGTGCCAGCAGCCCCTACACCCGGACAGGGACGAAGTACTTC.

This clone was seen only once. The genes are TRBV11-2 and TRBJ2-7; D gene ambiguous. Germline values: CDR1 SGHAT, CDR2 FQNNGV. The CDR3 covers 13 residues. Trimming left V 5 bases short and J 3 bases short, with 11 bases between. CDR3 in amino acids: CASSPANNYEQYF. The CDR3 DNA is TGTGCCAGCAGCCCAGCGAACAACTACGAGCAGTACTTC.

V gene TRBV2 combines with J gene TRBJ2-1, with TRBD2 identical over 10 bases. The CDR3 spans 14 residues. Germline V CDR1 and CDR2: SNHLY, FYNNEI. Losses at the gene ends were 6 bases for V and 10 bases for J; bases not matched to a gene: 9. The CDR3 DNA is TGTGCCAGCAGACCGGGACTAGCGTCATCCGAGCAGTTCTTC. This translates into CASRPGLASSEQFF.

The CDR3 reads CASSFIGGPNYEQYF. CDR3 nucleotide sequence: TGTGCCAGCAGTTTTATCGGGGGGCCTAACTACGAGCAGTACTTC. This chain uses TRBV28 with TRBJ2-7; possibly TRBD2 for D (7 bases). Deletions cut 3 bases from V and 3 bases from J, with 15 bases between. The germline V gene encodes CDR1 MDHEN and CDR2 SYDVKM. CDR3 size: 15 residues. Filled out from reference TRBV28 and TRBJ2-7, the complete variable domain reads DVKVTQSSRYLVKRTGEKVFLECVQDMDHENMFWYRQDPGLGLRLIYFSYDVKMKEKGDIPEGYSVSREKKERFSLILESASTNQTSMYLCASSFIGGPNYEQYFGPGTRLTVT.

This clone was detected a few times. The chain joins TRBV6-5 to TRBJ1-4; D is perhaps TRBD1 (5 bases). The CDR3 consists of 14 residues. V lost 2 bases and J 10 bases, leaving 14 bases between the germline ends. CDR1 MNHEY and CDR2 SVGAGI come from the germline V gene. CDR3 sequence: CASSYRGLRVKLFF. In DNA form, the CDR3 reads TGTGCCAGCAGTTACCGGGGGTTAAGGGTAAAACTGTTTTTT.

V is TRBV12-5 and J is TRBJ2-3; D ambiguous. V was cut by 1 base and J by 3 bases, with 11 bases left in between. This CDR3 has 15 residues. Germline V gene data show CDR1 as LGHNT and CDR2 as FRNRAP. CDR3 in DNA: TGTGCTAGTGGTTTGGGCAGCTTAGGAACAGATACGCAGTATTTT. It is translated as CASGLGSLGTDTQYF.

The gene calls are TRBV7-3 and TRBJ2-1; 8 nucleotides agree with TRBD2. The CDR3 loop spans 14 amino acids. Looked up from germline, CDR1 is SGHTA and CDR2 is FQGTGA. V trimming: 1 base; J trimming: 10 bases; junction bases outside the gene matches: 6. The CDR3 region is CASSLIAASGEQFF. CDR3 nucleotide sequence: TGTGCCAGCAGCTTAATTGCGGCTAGCGGGGAGCAGTTCTTC.

This clone was counted between two and nine times. The chain links TRBV5-4 to TRBJ1-2; 8 bases agree with TRBD1. J was trimmed by 4 bases and V by 4 bases; bases with no gene match: 15. CDR1 and CDR2 from the germline V gene are SGHNT and YYREEE (reference sequence). The CDR3 has 17 amino acids. The CDR3 here is CASSPGTGQGGGYGYTF. In DNA form, the CDR3 reads TGTGCCAGCAGCCCGGGGACAGGACAGGGAGGAGGCTATGGCTACACCTTC. Variable domain in full (rest from reference TRBV5-4 and TRBJ1-2): ETGVTQSPTHLIKTRGQQVTLRCSSQSGHNTVSWYQQALGQGPQFIFQYYREEENGRGNFPPRFSGLQFPNYSSELNVNALELDDSALYLCASSPGTGQGGGYGYTFGSGTRLTVV.

The rearrangement uses TRBV6-6 and TRBJ1-4; unclear D gene. Germline V lookup: CDR1 MNHNY, CDR2 SVGAGI (reference sequence). The CDR3 contains 16 residues. V was shortened by 2 bases and J by 2 bases, with 12 bases between the two germline ends. The CDR3 DNA reads TGTGCCAGCAGTTACGGTGCTGGGAGCACTAATGAAAAACTGTTTTTT. The encoded protein is CASSYGAGSTNEKLFF.

This sequence joins TRBV5-1 and TRBJ2-2, with no clear D. The CDR3 covers 16 residues. V was clipped by 7 bases and J by 2 bases, with 18 bases between them. Germline V CDR1 and CDR2: SGHRS, YFSETQ. The CDR3 here is CASSPTAGLNTGELFF. The CDR3, as DNA: TGCGCCAGCTCCCCTACTGCAGGCCTTAACACCGGGGAGCTGTTTTTT.

The chain carries TRBV14 and TRBJ2-7; maybe TRBD2 (6 bases). The CDR3 totals 14 residues. Trimming shortened V by 4 bases and J by 0 bases, and 10 bases separated the two germline ends. Germline CDR1 and CDR2: SGHDN and FVKESK. The CDR3: CASSLTGVSYEQYF. CDR3 bases: TGTGCCAGCAGCCTCACGGGGGTCTCCTACGAGCAGTACTTC.

J is TRBJ1-1 and V is TRBV6-1; the D is unclear. This CDR3 contains 14 residues. The V gene's germline CDR1 is MNHNS and CDR2 SASEGT. V lost 0 bases and J 4 bases, leaving 9 bases between the germline ends. CDR3 sequence reads: CASSEARHSTEAFF. The CDR3, as DNA: TGTGCCAGCAGTGAAGCGAGGCACAGCACTGAAGCTTTCTTT.

In the case of this clone: The sample has other DNA sequences that encode this CDR3 too. The genes are TRBV7-8 and TRBJ1-2, with D perhaps matching TRBD1 (6 bases). V gave up 2 bases and J gave up 4 bases, with 11 bases separating them. The length of the CDR3 is 14 residues. The V gene's germline CDR1 is SGHVS and CDR2 FQNEAQ. DNA for the CDR3: TGTGCCAGCAGCTTACGGGACACTTCCTATGGCTACACCTTC. Its protein is CASSLRDTSYGYTF.

In regard to this clone: Its ends do not fully match the called genes, so a read error is possible. The genes are TRBV5-1 and TRBJ2-1; the match to TRBD1 covers 8 bases. There are 15 residues in the CDR3. CDR1 is SGHRS and CDR2 is YFSETQ in the germline V gene. The CDR3 sequence: CAGSSTGGSYNEQFF. The DNA for the CDR3 is TGCGCCGGCAGCTCTACAGGGGGCTCCTACAATGAGCAGTTCTTC.

This chain connects TRBV5-5 to TRBJ1-2; D is possibly TRBD1 (5 bases). With 4 bases removed from V and 2 bases from J, the gap between germline ends came to 15 bases. There are 15 residues in the CDR3. Germline lookup yields CDR1 SGHKS and CDR2 YYEKEE (reference sequence). The CDR3 loop reads CASSQEGFPNYGYTF. CDR3 nucleotide sequence: TGTGCCAGCAGCCAGGAGGGGTTTCCCAACTATGGCTACACCTTC.

This sequence joins TRBV7-8 and TRBJ1-6; D is perhaps TRBD1 (5 bases). The germline V and J ends were trimmed by 3 bases and 8 bases, with 14 bases remaining between them. The germline CDR1 and CDR2 sequences are SGHVS and FQNEAQ. The CDR3 is 15 amino acids. The chain's CDR3 is CASSLKGLADSPLHF. DNA for the CDR3: TGTGCCAGCAGCTTGAAGGGGCTTGCGGATTCACCCCTCCACTTT.